The 15 T cell receptor beta chains below were found in one sample sequenced in a study of blood T cell repertoires in COVID-19. Clones were read by immunoSEQ multiplex PCR, and TCRdb kept only the in-frame ones, dropping some. Here the sample spans under 250,000 clones, 85% to 90% being singletons. The sequencing input was peripheral blood. The receptors were sampled from a woman aged 55-69 years with acute or convalescent COVID-19.

V and J are TRBV30 and TRBJ2-2, with D possibly TRBD1 on 6 matching bases. This CDR3 is built from 15 residues. Germline V gene data show CDR1 as GTSNPN and CDR2 as SVGIG (reference sequence). Trimming took off 1 base at V and 4 bases at J, with 13 bases between the two ends. CDR3 coding DNA: TGTGCCTGGAGTGGCCAGGGGCCCCGCACCGGGGAGCTGTTTTTT. Protein product: CAWSGQGPRTGELFF.

This rearrangement joins TRBV27 to TRBJ2-3; D is undetermined. The CDR3 has 11 residues. Trimming stripped 8 bases from V and 2 bases from J, with 5 bases between. CDR1 and CDR2 (germline): MNHEY, SMNVEV (reference sequence). DNA of the CDR3: TGTGCCAGCGGGCCCACAGATACGCAGTATTTT. Encoded protein: CASGPTDTQYF.

The chain employs TRBV3-1 (or the pseudogene TRBV3-2) and TRBJ1-2; D remains unclear. Germline CDR1 LGHDT, CDR2 YNNKEL (reference sequence). The CDR3 is made up of 12 amino acids. Trimming took off 2 bases at V and 5 bases at J, with 6 bases between the two ends. CDR3 in amino acids: CASSQSSYGYTF. The CDR3 DNA sequence: TGTGCCAGCAGCCAAAGCTCTTATGGCTACACCTTC.

The CDR3 sequence is CASSTPGAVMEQYF. The CDR3 nucleotides read TGTGCCAGTAGTACCCCGGGAGCAGTAATGGAGCAGTACTTC. The V gene is TRBV19, the J gene TRBJ2-7; the D gene is possibly TRBD2 (6 bases). V was cut by 4 bases and J by 7 bases, with 17 bases left in between. This CDR3 contains 14 residues. Looked up from germline, CDR1 is LNHDA and CDR2 is SQIVND (reference sequence).

The rearrangement uses TRBV9 and TRBJ1-2; 10 nucleotides match TRBD1. Germline V gives CDR1 SGDLS, CDR2 YYNGEE. This CDR3 has 20 amino acids. V was clipped by 0 bases and J by 0 bases; unmatched bases: 14. This chain's CDR3 is CASSVDFPGTGALANYGYTF. CDR3 nucleotides: TGTGCCAGCAGCGTAGATTTCCCAGGGACAGGGGCCCTAGCTAACTATGGCTACACCTTC.

V gene TRBV3-1 (or the pseudogene TRBV3-2) combines with J gene TRBJ2-1; TRBD2 agrees at 13 bases. The CDR3 extends over 18 amino acids. Germline CDR1 LGHDT, CDR2 YNNKEL (reference sequence). V lost 4 bases to trimming and J lost 3 bases; unmatched junction nucleotides: 9. The CDR3 DNA follows: TGTGCCAGCAGCCCTGGGGGGACTAGCGGGGATCACTACAATGAGCAGTTCTTC. The encoded protein is CASSPGGTSGDHYNEQFF.

The rearrangement uses TRBV2 and TRBJ1-6; D possibly corresponds to TRBD1 (6 bases). Trimming pared 4 bases from V and 8 bases from J, leaving 15 bases between. The CDR3 length is 15 residues. Germline loops: CDR1 SNHLY, CDR2 FYNNEI. The CDR3 nucleotides are TGTGCCAGCAGTGGGGGGCCAGGGGAAGATTCACCCCTCCACTTT. This translates into CASSGGPGEDSPLHF.

This clone was seen a single time. The chain joins TRBV7-9 to TRBJ1-1; 7 positions match TRBD1. The CDR3 has 16 residues. Looked up from germline, CDR1 is SEHNR and CDR2 is FQNEAQ (reference sequence). Unmatched junction bases numbered 10, after V lost 5 bases and J lost 1 base. The chain's CDR3 is CASSTLWRGQNTEAFF. The CDR3 DNA is TGTGCCAGCAGCACACTCTGGAGGGGGCAGAACACTGAAGCTTTCTTT.

The chain employs TRBV28 and TRBJ2-4; TRBD1 might be the D (6 bases). The V end lost 4 bases, the J end lost 4 bases, and 11 bases lay between the germline ends. CDR3 length equals 14 residues. In germline, CDR1 is MDHEN, CDR2 SYDVKM. CDR3 sequence reads: CASSWERGKNIQYF. CDR3 nucleotide sequence: TGTGCCAGCAGTTGGGAAAGGGGGAAAAACATTCAGTACTTC. The full variable domain, rest sourced from reference TRBV28 and TRBJ2-4, is DVKVTQSSRYLVKRTGEKVFLECVQDMDHENMFWYRQDPGLGLRLIYFSYDVKMKEKGDIPEGYSVSREKKERFSLILESASTNQTSMYLCASSWERGKNIQYFGAGTRLSVL.

The rearrangement uses TRBV7-2 and TRBJ2-7; 12 bases line up with TRBD1. The CDR3 is 14 amino acids. Germline assignment: CDR1 SGHTA and CDR2 FQGNSA. Losses at the gene ends were 5 bases for V and 9 bases for J; bases not matched to a gene: 8. The CDR3 nucleotides read TGTGCCAGCAGCCCCGGGACAGGGGGCGTGGTGCAGTACTTC. Its protein is CASSPGTGGVVQYF.

The chain recombines TRBV3-1 (or the pseudogene TRBV3-2) with TRBJ1-4, with 9 bases lining up with TRBD1. The V segment lost 0 bases and the J segment 6 bases; nucleotides outside the gene matches: 5. Germline loops: CDR1 LGHDT, CDR2 YNNKEL (reference sequence). This CDR3 region has 16 residues. The DNA for the CDR3 is TGTGCCAGCAGCCAAGATACGACAGGGGGGCATGAAAAACTGTTTTTT. As protein: CASSQDTTGGHEKLFF.

The rearrangement links TRBV28 to TRBJ2-6; D might be TRBD2 (5 bases). V lost 2 bases, J lost 0 bases, and 14 bases lay in between. The germline V gene encodes CDR1 MDHEN and CDR2 SYDVKM. The CDR3 totals 18 residues. CDR3 nucleotide sequence: TGTGCCAGCAGTTTAGGTACCAGCGGTAACTCTGGGGCCAACGTCCTGACTTTC. Protein sequence: CASSLGTSGNSGANVLTF.

This chain links TRBV6-5 with TRBJ1-2, with 7 bases identical to TRBD1. The V and J ends lost 6 bases and 8 bases, in that order; junction bases with no gene match: 15. From germline, CDR1 is MNHEY and CDR2 SVGAGI. The CDR3 is made up of 15 amino acids. CDR3 coding DNA: TGTGCCAGCAGACCCCGTCGCCAGGGGGGATTCGGCTACACCTTC. This gives the protein CASRPRRQGGFGYTF.

Only one count was recorded for this clone. This sequence joins TRBV7-9 and TRBJ1-1; weak D call: TRBD1 (6 bases). In germline, CDR1 is SEHNR, CDR2 FQNEAQ (reference sequence). V lost 1 base, J lost 4 bases, and 13 bases lay in between. The CDR3 extends over 15 amino acids. CDR3 protein: CASSLVRGMGTEAFF. CDR3 bases: TGTGCCAGCAGCTTAGTTAGGGGGATGGGCACTGAAGCTTTCTTT.

This clone appeared once. Additional DNA sequences in this sample encode the identical CDR3. The chain couples TRBV30 to TRBJ1-1, with a possible D match to TRBD1 (5 bases). Per germline, CDR1 GTSNPN and CDR2 SVGIG (reference sequence). V was clipped by 2 bases and J by 1 base, with 8 bases between them. This CDR3 is built from 13 residues. The CDR3 protein is CAWSRQGNTEAFF. The CDR3 coding sequence is TGTGCCTGGAGTAGGCAGGGGAACACTGAAGCTTTCTTT.